The 16 T cell receptor beta chains given below trace back to one sample, sequenced in a study of T cell responses to AZD1222 COVID-19 vaccine. Profiled with immunoSEQ multiplex PCR; TCRdb holds only in-frame clones, not every one. The sample consists of some 150,000 clones, approximately 78% of them appearing once. The sample here was peripheral blood, taken on day 0 of MenACWY control vaccination. Every receptor here comes from an adult in good health.

The rearrangement joins TRBV14 to TRBJ1-4; a weak D match, TRBD1 (5 bases). CDR1 SGHDN and CDR2 FVKESK come from the germline V gene. The CDR3 totals 16 residues. The V gene lost 1 base and the J gene lost 5 bases, with 14 bases spanning the gap. The CDR3 DNA follows: TGTGCCAGCAGCCAAGCTGGGGCAAACTGGAATGAAAAACTGTTTTTT. As protein: CASSQAGANWNEKLFF. Supplemented by reference TRBV14 and TRBJ1-4, the full variable domain reads EAGVTQFPSHSVIEKGQTVTLRCDPISGHDNLYWYRRVMGKEIKFLLHFVKESKQDESGMPNNRFLAERTGGTYSTLKVQPAELEDSGVYFCASSQAGANWNEKLFFGSGTQLSVL.

This chain joins TRBV11-2 and TRBJ2-2; TRBD2 agrees at 11 bases. CDR1 is SGHAT and CDR2 is FQNNGV in the germline V gene. V dropped 6 bases and J dropped 0; count of bases not matched to a gene: 3. This CDR3 comprises 16 residues. The CDR3 loop reads CASSRTSGSNTGELFF. The CDR3 DNA sequence: TGTGCCAGCAGTCGGACTAGCGGGTCGAACACCGGGGAGCTGTTTTTT.

The V gene is TRBV11-2, the J gene TRBJ2-5, with 10 positions matching TRBD2. The CDR3 runs 13 residues. V lost 4 bases, J lost 6 bases, and 2 bases stayed unmatched. The germline V gene encodes CDR1 SGHAT and CDR2 FQNNGV. CDR3 protein: CASSSLAGKTQYF. In DNA, the CDR3 is TGTGCCAGCAGCTCACTAGCGGGGAAGACCCAGTACTTC.

The V gene is TRBV29-1, the J gene TRBJ2-2, with D hard to call. The germline V gene encodes CDR1 SQVTM and CDR2 ANQGSEA. The V end was cut by 4 bases, the J end by 7 bases, with 10 bases between. The CDR3 extends over 12 amino acids. The DNA of the CDR3 is TGCAGCGTTGCGTCTAGTATCGGGGAGCTGTTTTTT. Its translation: CSVASSIGELFF.

The chain is built from TRBV10-3 and TRBJ1-1; D may be TRBD1 (6 bases). The CDR3 spans 14 residues. CDR1 is ENHRY, CDR2 SYGVKD, per germline. The V gene lost 3 bases and the J gene lost 11 bases, with 19 bases spanning the gap. CDR3 in DNA: TGTGCCATCAGTGAATCCGGGACACGGAATCGGGCTTTCTTT. Its protein product is CAISESGTRNRAFF.

The chain employs TRBV5-1 and TRBJ2-1; 9 nucleotides line up with TRBD1. This CDR3 comprises 17 residues. V lost 0 bases, J lost 9 bases, and 13 bases stayed unmatched. Germline loops: CDR1 SGHRS, CDR2 YFSETQ. The CDR3 sequence is CASSLAEGTGIRGEQFF. The CDR3 DNA is TGCGCCAGCAGCTTGGCCGAAGGGACAGGGATTCGCGGTGAGCAGTTCTTC. Supplemented by reference TRBV5-1 and TRBJ2-1, the full variable domain reads KAGVTQTPRYLIKTRGQQVTLSCSPISGHRSVSWYQQTPGQGLQFLFEYFSETQRNKGNFPGRFSGRQFSNSRSEMNVSTLELGDSALYLCASSLAEGTGIRGEQFFGPGTRLTVL.

The chain has TRBV6-5 and TRBJ1-1; D gene uncertain. In germline, CDR1 is MNHEY, CDR2 SVGAGI. Trimming removed 4 bases at V and 1 base at J, with 13 bases between. The CDR3 extends over 15 amino acids. CDR3: CASSSKDGKNTEAFF. CDR3 coding DNA: TGTGCCAGCAGTTCGAAGGACGGAAAGAACACTGAAGCTTTCTTT.

This rearrangement joins TRBV7-9 to TRBJ1-3, with 7 positions matching TRBD1. CDR1 and CDR2 from the germline V gene are SEHNR and FQNEAQ (reference sequence). J was trimmed by 4 bases and V by 5 bases; bases with no gene match: 11. This CDR3 spans 16 amino acids. CDR3 in amino acids: CASSLRGLSTGNTIYF. CDR3 DNA: TGTGCCAGCAGCCTTAGGGGGCTCAGTACGGGAAACACCATATATTTT.

The rearrangement links TRBV7-2 to TRBJ2-4; 10 nucleotides match TRBD1. After removal of 3 bases from V and 7 bases from J, the junction contained 3 bases not matched to a gene. The CDR3 consists of 14 residues. Germline CDR1 reads SGHTA; CDR2 reads FQGNSA. The CDR3 spells CASSLDRGSNIQYF. Here the CDR3 DNA reads TGTGCCAGCAGCTTGGACAGGGGGTCGAACATTCAGTACTTC.

The chain recombines TRBV5-1 with TRBJ2-1; 9 bases fit TRBD2. V shed 4 bases, J shed 1 base, and the junction held 12 bases outside the gene matches. Germline CDR1 and CDR2: SGHRS and YFSETQ. The CDR3 is 18 residues long. CDR3 in DNA: TGCGCCAGCAGCCTATTAGTTTCGACTAGCGGATCCTACAATGAGCAGTTCTTC. This gives the protein CASSLLVSTSGSYNEQFF.

The J gene is TRBJ2-1, the V gene TRBV7-2; TRBD1 aligns across 11 bases. The junction had 12 bases not matched to a gene; V was cut back by 10 bases and J by 10 bases. The CDR3 is made up of 14 amino acids. Germline V lookup: CDR1 SGHTA, CDR2 FQGNSA. The CDR3 region is CATEQGQGVGEQFF. The CDR3 DNA follows: TGTGCCACCGAGCAGGGACAGGGGGTAGGGGAGCAGTTCTTC.

The V gene is TRBV28, the J gene TRBJ1-2; D not certain. CDR1 is MDHEN, CDR2 SYDVKM, per germline. Trimming cost V 6 bases and J 9 bases, with 14 bases left between them. The CDR3 is 12 amino acids. CDR3 in amino acids: CASSFGEPSYTF. In DNA form, the CDR3 reads TGTGCCAGCAGCTTCGGAGAACCCAGCTACACCTTC.

V usage is TRBV2 and J usage is TRBJ1-1; perhaps TRBD1 as D (6 bases). V was trimmed by 5 bases and J by 0 bases, leaving 10 bases between them. The CDR3 totals 14 residues. Germline CDR1 is SNHLY and CDR2 is FYNNEI. The CDR3 coding sequence is TGTGCCAGCAGTCCCCGGACAGTGAACACTGAAGCTTTCTTT. Translated, it gives CASSPRTVNTEAFF.

The chain uses TRBV4-2 and TRBJ2-3; D perhaps matches TRBD2 (7 bases). The CDR3 covers 16 residues. Looked up from germline, CDR1 is LGHNA and CDR2 is YNFKEQ. The germline V and J ends were trimmed by 4 bases and 2 bases, with 16 bases remaining between them. Here the CDR3 DNA reads TGTGCCAGCAGCCCGAGGGGGGGGCGATTCACAGATACGCAGTATTTT. Residues: CASSPRGGRFTDTQYF.

This clone came up once. J is TRBJ1-1 and V is TRBV29-1; no definite D call. The CDR3 has 12 residues. Looked up from germline, CDR1 is SQVTM and CDR2 is ANQGSEA. V was shortened by 2 bases and J by 3 bases, with 7 bases between the two germline ends. The CDR3: CSVEPRDTEAFF. CDR3 nucleotides: TGCAGCGTTGAACCGCGGGACACTGAAGCTTTCTTT.

This CDR3 is CATSEGGDQPQHF. The CDR3 region has the DNA TGTGCCACCAGTGAGGGAGGGGATCAGCCCCAGCATTTT. The chain uses TRBV24-1 and TRBJ1-5; tentative D call: TRBD1 (5 bases). The CDR3 covers 13 residues. CDR1 and CDR2 from the germline V gene are KGHDR and SFDVKD. The V end lost 4 bases, the J end lost 5 bases, and 8 bases lay between the germline ends.